Listed below are T cell receptor beta chains from one sample, sequenced in a study of T cells in Graves' hyperthyroidism and ophthalmopathy. Each CDR3 protein is one row after TCRdb ran MiXCR on the multiplex PCR reads. The sample includes more than 550,000 distinct CDR3 sequences, approximately 15% of them seen just once. The sequenced sample was blood. The receptors stem from a man aged 45 to 65 with Graves' hyperthyroidism. The CDR3 runs from the conserved cysteine through the conserved F or W. The D gene is left open where the match is weak. Size tells how often a clone was seen (once, few, many) or the class of an expanded clone, and some rows leave it out.

>TRBD1|TRBJ2-5|NA|TRBV4-2
TGTGCCAGCAGCCAAGACTATACGGGACAGGGTTCCCAGACCCAGTACTTC
CASSQDYTGQGSQTQYF
>NA|TRBJ2-7|many|TRBV12-3/TRBV12-4
TGTGCCAGCAGAGAGGACAACTCCTACGAGCAGTACTTC
CASREDNSYEQYF
>NA|TRBJ1-2|many|TRBV2
TGTGCCAGCAGCCCACACCGGGACGGAGCCTATGGCTACACCTTC
CASSPHRDGAYGYTF
>NA|TRBJ1-1|many|TRBV18
TGTGCCAGCTCCTTCAACTACGGCACTGAAGCTTTCTTT
CASSFNYGTEAFF
>NA|TRBJ1-5|few|TRBV28
TGTGCCAGCAGTCCGGATTTAGGAAGACAGCCCCAGCATTTT
CASSPDLGRQPQHF
>TRBD2|TRBJ2-7|many|TRBV6-1
TGTGCCAGCAGTGATCCTAGCGGGGCCTACTACGAGCAGTACTTC
CASSDPSGAYYEQYF
>NA|TRBJ1-1|NA|TRBV7-6
TGTGCCAGCAGCTTAGCAACCCCAGGAGGGAGCACTGAAGCTTTCTTT
CASSLATPGGSTEAFF
>NA|TRBJ1-3|NA|TRBV9
TGTGCCAGCAGCGTAGTTTTTGGGAGGACTATACCTCGTTCGTATTTT
CASSVVFGRTIPRSYF
>NA|TRBJ1-6|NA|TRBV5-1
TGCGCCAGCAGCTTCCTGGGTTCAGATTCACCCCTCCACTTT
CASSFLGSDSPLHF
>TRBD2|TRBJ2-7|many|TRBV30
TGTGCCTGGAGTGTACAACGACTAGCGGGTCCCTACGAGCAGTACTTC
CAWSVQRLAGPYEQYF
>NA|TRBJ2-3|few|TRBV7-9
TGTGCCAGCAGCAACCCGGGCCCGACCGCAGATACGCAGTATTTT
CASSNPGPTADTQYF
>NA|TRBJ2-1|NA|TRBV6-2/TRBV6-3
TGTGCCAGCAGTCCCGGACAGTCCGGTGAGCAGTTCTTC
CASSPGQSGEQFF
>NA|TRBJ1-5|few|TRBV28
TGTGCCAGCAGTAGTTGGGGTCAGCCCCAGCATTTT
CASSSWGQPQHF
>TRBD1|TRBJ2-7|many|TRBV28
TGTGCCAGCAGTCCCCCCGGGACAGGGGCCTACGAGCAGTACTTC
CASSPPGTGAYEQYF
>TRBD2|TRBJ2-7|many|TRBV18
TGTGCCAGCGGTCGTCGAAGCGGGGTCTACGAGCAGTACTTC
CASGRRSGVYEQYF
>TRBD1|TRBJ2-1|many|TRBV28
TGTGCCAGCAGTTTAGGACAGGGTAGGGGCAATGAGCAGTTCTTC
CASSLGQGRGNEQFF
>TRBD1|TRBJ1-5|NA|TRBV6-5
TGTGCCAGCAGTTACTGGGTCCCAACAGGGGGCTACCAGCCCCAGCATTTT
CASSYWVPTGGYQPQHF
>NA|TRBJ2-1|NA|TRBV18
TGTGCCAGCTCACCCTTGTCCAGCCGGCCCCGCGAGCAGTTCTTC
CASSPLSSRPREQFF
>NA|TRBJ2-1|few|TRBV10-2
TGCGCCAGCAGTGAGTCATTGGGAGAGGGCGAGCAGTTCTTC
CASSESLGEGEQFF
>NA|TRBJ2-7|few|TRBV10-1
TGCGCCAGCAGTGAGTCGGGGAGTTGGTCCTACGAGCAGTACTTC
CASSESGSWSYEQYF
>NA|TRBJ1-4|many|TRBV2
TGTGCCAGTGGAGTACGGGCAACTAATGAAAAACTGTTTTTT
CASGVRATNEKLFF
>TRBD2|TRBJ2-7|few|TRBV3-1
TGTGCCAGCAGCCAAGTGTCCGGGACTAGCGTTTACGAGCAGTACTTC
CASSQVSGTSVYEQYF
>TRBD2|TRBJ2-7|NA|TRBV7-2
TGTGCCAGCAGCTTGGGTCCCTCACTAGCGGACGTCGACGAGCAGTACTTC
CASSLGPSLADVDEQYF
>NA|TRBJ1-3|many|TRBV18
TGTGCCAGCTCACCACCTTCGAACTCTGGAAACACCATATATTTT
CASSPPSNSGNTIYF
>TRBD1|TRBJ1-1|many|TRBV7-8
TGTGCCAGCAGCTTCTCACAGGGGGCCGGAGCTTTCTTT
CASSFSQGAGAFF
>NA|TRBJ1-5|NA|TRBV6-1
TGTGCCAGCAGTCCCCTCTTGAGGAGCAATCAGCCCCAGCATTTT
CASSPLLRSNQPQHF
>NA|TRBJ2-1|few|TRBV4-3
TGCGCCAGCAGCCAAGATCCGGGAATACTTTACAATGAGCAGTTCTTC
CASSQDPGILYNEQFF